Listed below are T cell receptor beta chains from one sample, sequenced in a study of T cell responses to AZD1222 COVID-19 vaccine. Data came from immunoSEQ multiplex PCR; TCRdb stores just in-frame clones and leaves some out. Of roughly 100,000 clones in the sample, around 89% are singletons; the top ten hold more than 1.5%. The specimen comprised peripheral blood, sampled on day 0 of AZD1222 vaccination. Source of these receptors: an adult in good health. The CDR3 runs from the conserved cysteine through the conserved F or W. The D gene is left open where the match is weak. Some rows mark clone size as missing; the rest say once, few, many or name a class of expanded clone.

V: TRBV7-8
J: TRBJ2-3
D: -
size: -
length: 19
CDR3: CASSLSAGYRQAPLDTQYF
DNA: TGTGCCAGCAGCTTATCGGCAGGGTACAGACAGGCCCCTCTAGATACGCAGTATTTT

V: TRBV5-1
J: TRBJ1-3
D: -
size: -
length: 14
CDR3: CASSLGGIGNTIYF
DNA: TGCGCCAGCAGCTTGGGGGGGATCGGAAACACCATATATTTT

V: TRBV14
J: TRBJ1-2
D: -
size: -
length: 14
CDR3: CASSQTGFGLGYTF
DNA: TGTGCCAGCAGCCAGACAGGTTTCGGTCTTGGCTACACCTTC

V: TRBV9
J: TRBJ1-2
D: -
size: -
length: 16
CDR3: CASSVESTKANYGYTF
DNA: TGTGCCAGCAGCGTAGAGTCGACGAAAGCTAACTATGGCTACACCTTC

V: TRBV19
J: TRBJ1-3
D: -
size: -
length: 13
CDR3: CASSETAGNTIYF
DNA: TGTGCCAGTAGTGAGACGGCTGGAAACACCATATATTTT

V: TRBV7-9
J: TRBJ2-2
D: -
size: -
length: 13
CDR3: CASSYLGAGELFF
DNA: TGTGCCAGCAGCTACCTGGGCGCCGGGGAGCTGTTTTTT

V: TRBV5-1
J: TRBJ1-1
D: -
size: -
length: 14
CDR3: CASSLDPMNTEAFF
DNA: TGCGCCAGCAGCTTGGACCCCATGAACACTGAAGCTTTCTTT

V: TRBV7-2
J: TRBJ1-1
D: -
size: -
length: 14
CDR3: CASSSMAQNTEAFF
DNA: TGTGCCAGCAGCTCGATGGCACAGAACACTGAAGCTTTCTTT

V: TRBV15
J: TRBJ2-7
D: TRBD2
size: -
length: 17
CDR3: CATSRDFGTSGTYEQYF
DNA: TGTGCCACCAGCAGAGACTTTGGGACTAGCGGAACCTACGAGCAGTACTTC

V: TRBV10-3
J: TRBJ1-1
D: -
size: once
length: 13
CDR3: CAISEVLNTEAFF
DNA: TGTGCCATCAGTGAGGTACTGAACACTGAAGCTTTCTTT

V: TRBV7-3
J: TRBJ1-2
D: -
size: -
length: 13
CDR3: CASSPGPNYGYTF
DNA: TGTGCCAGCAGCCCCGGACCTAACTATGGCTACACCTTC

V: TRBV19
J: TRBJ1-1
D: -
size: -
length: 13
CDR3: CASSISMNTEAFF
DNA: TGTGCCAGTAGTATCAGTATGAACACTGAAGCTTTCTTT

V: TRBV19
J: TRBJ2-5
D: -
size: -
length: 14
CDR3: CASSVDSIQETQYF
DNA: TGTGCCAGTAGCGTCGACAGTATTCAAGAGACCCAGTACTTC

V: TRBV5-1
J: TRBJ1-2
D: TRBD1
size: -
length: 16
CDR3: CASSSDRGDTNYGYTF
DNA: TGCGCCAGCAGCTCGGACAGGGGGGATACTAACTATGGCTACACCTTC

V: TRBV5-1
J: TRBJ1-4
D: TRBD1
size: -
length: 13
CDR3: CASSPQGYEKLFF
DNA: TGCGCCAGCAGCCCACAGGGGTATGAAAAACTGTTTTTT

V: TRBV18
J: TRBJ2-7
D: -
size: -
length: 12
CDR3: CASSSSSYEQYF
DNA: TGTGCCAGCTCATCTAGCTCCTACGAGCAGTACTTC

V: TRBV28
J: TRBJ1-2
D: -
size: -
length: 13
CDR3: CASRSLPGHGYTF
DNA: TGTGCCAGCAGGTCACTGCCGGGACACGGCTACACCTTC

V: TRBV6-4
J: TRBJ1-2
D: -
size: -
length: 13
CDR3: CASSEEPYYGYTF
DNA: TGTGCCAGCAGTGAAGAGCCTTACTATGGCTACACCTTC

V: TRBV5-1
J: TRBJ1-4
D: -
size: -
length: 13
CDR3: CASSLNVEEKLFF
DNA: TGCGCCAGCAGCTTGAACGTAGAAGAAAAACTGTTTTTT

V: TRBV7-8
J: TRBJ1-5
D: -
size: -
length: 15
CDR3: CASSLGAGVTQPQHF
DNA: TGTGCCAGCAGCTTAGGGGCAGGGGTGACTCAGCCCCAGCATTTT

V: TRBV7-6
J: TRBJ2-7
D: -
size: -
length: 13
CDR3: CASSLAVDYEQYF
DNA: TGTGCCAGCAGCTTAGCGGTTGACTACGAGCAGTACTTC

V: TRBV7-9
J: TRBJ2-7
D: -
size: -
length: 14
CDR3: CASRPTSSSYEQYF
DNA: TGTGCCAGCAGACCCACTTCCAGCTCCTACGAGCAGTACTTC

V: TRBV5-5
J: TRBJ2-2
D: -
size: -
length: 16
CDR3: CASSRTGRGDTGELFF
DNA: TGTGCCAGCAGCAGGACAGGGAGGGGTGACACCGGGGAGCTGTTTTTT

V: TRBV7-2
J: TRBJ2-2
D: -
size: -
length: 12
CDR3: CASSLFTGELFF
DNA: TGTGCCAGCAGCTTATTCACCGGGGAGCTGTTTTTT

V: TRBV19
J: TRBJ2-7
D: TRBD1
size: -
length: 15
CDR3: CASSIGRDRGIEQYF
DNA: TGTGCCAGTAGTATTGGCCGGGACAGGGGGATCGAGCAGTACTTC

V: TRBV4-1
J: TRBJ2-3
D: TRBD2
size: -
length: 16
CDR3: CASSQDLGGRADTQYF
DNA: TGCGCCAGCAGCCAAGATCTCGGGGGGAGGGCAGATACGCAGTATTTT

V: TRBV5-5
J: TRBJ1-1
D: -
size: -
length: 17
CDR3: CASSLGPRIRKNTEAFF
DNA: TGTGCCAGCAGCTTGGGGCCGCGAATCCGTAAGAACACTGAAGCTTTCTTT

V: TRBV28
J: TRBJ1-2
D: -
size: -
length: 14
CDR3: CASRSGALAYGYTF
DNA: TGTGCCAGTAGATCGGGGGCCCTCGCCTATGGCTACACCTTC

V: TRBV5-1
J: TRBJ1-2
D: TRBD1
size: -
length: 13
CDR3: CASSWDSVYGYTF
DNA: TGCGCCAGCAGCTGGGACAGTGTATATGGCTACACCTTC

V: TRBV6-4
J: TRBJ2-3
D: -
size: -
length: 13
CDR3: CASSLDHSDTQYF
DNA: TGTGCCAGCAGCCTGGACCACTCAGATACGCAGTATTTT

V: TRBV25-1
J: TRBJ1-5
D: -
size: few
length: 12
CDR3: CASTQLRQPQHF
DNA: TGTGCCAGCACACAACTTCGCCAGCCCCAGCATTTT

V: TRBV9
J: TRBJ2-3
D: TRBD2
size: -
length: 15
CDR3: CASSVQAGGTDTQYF
DNA: TGTGCCAGCAGCGTCCAAGCGGGGGGCACAGATACGCAGTATTTT

V: TRBV6-5
J: TRBJ2-2
D: -
size: -
length: 13
CDR3: CASSLGNTGELFF
DNA: TGTGCCAGCAGTCTAGGGAACACCGGGGAGCTGTTTTTT

V: TRBV12-3/TRBV12-4
J: TRBJ1-2
D: -
size: -
length: 13
CDR3: CASSLGGRSGYTF
DNA: TGTGCCAGCAGTTTAGGGGGACGGAGTGGCTACACCTTC

V: TRBV11-1
J: TRBJ1-6
D: -
size: -
length: 16
CDR3: CASSLIGGRRSSPLHF
DNA: TGTGCCAGCAGCTTAATTGGCGGCCGAAGGAGTTCACCCCTCCACTTT

V: TRBV4-1
J: TRBJ1-1
D: -
size: -
length: 15
CDR3: CASSRDEGRNTEAFF
DNA: TGCGCCAGCAGCCGAGACGAAGGTCGGAACACTGAAGCTTTCTTT

V: TRBV28
J: TRBJ1-5
D: -
size: -
length: 14
CDR3: CASSTLSPRQPQHF
DNA: TGTGCCAGCAGTACTCTGAGCCCCCGCCAGCCCCAGCATTTT

V: TRBV13
J: TRBJ2-2
D: -
size: -
length: 14
CDR3: CASSLGSSSGELFF
DNA: TGTGCCAGCAGCTTAGGGAGTAGTAGCGGGGAGCTGTTTTTT

V: TRBV13
J: TRBJ1-2
D: -
size: -
length: 22
CDR3: CASSLFVLGISSGSADNYGYTF
DNA: TGTGCCAGCAGCTTGTTCGTGTTAGGGATAAGTTCCGGTTCGGCCGATAACTATGGCTACACCTTC

V: TRBV19
J: TRBJ1-2
D: -
size: once
length: 13
CDR3: CASSIIRDTGYTF
DNA: TGTGCCAGTAGTATTATCCGGGACACTGGCTACACCTTC

V: TRBV3-1/TRBV3-2
J: TRBJ2-1
D: -
size: -
length: 11
CDR3: CASSRLAEQFF
DNA: TGTGCCAGCAGCCGCTTAGCGGAGCAGTTCTTC

V: TRBV2
J: TRBJ2-7
D: TRBD1
size: -
length: 12
CDR3: CASLIAGTVKYF
DNA: TGTGCCAGTCTAATTGCCGGGACAGTGAAGTACTTC

V: TRBV19
J: TRBJ1-2
D: TRBD1
size: -
length: 15
CDR3: CASSILRDRGGGYTF
DNA: TGTGCCAGTAGTATCCTCCGGGACAGGGGCGGCGGCTACACCTTC

V: TRBV6-5
J: TRBJ2-3
D: -
size: -
length: 15
CDR3: CASSYDQSSTDTQYF
DNA: TGTGCCAGCAGTTACGACCAATCTAGCACAGATACGCAGTATTTT

V: TRBV29-1
J: TRBJ1-1
D: -
size: once
length: 12
CDR3: CSAPGFPKEAFF
DNA: TGCAGCGCCCCGGGATTCCCTAAGGAAGCTTTCTTT

V: TRBV24-1
J: TRBJ2-2
D: -
size: -
length: 16
CDR3: CATSDSRTSSTGELFF
DNA: TGTGCCACCAGTGATTCCCGGACCTCGAGCACCGGGGAGCTGTTTTTT

V: TRBV2
J: TRBJ2-3
D: -
size: -
length: 14
CDR3: CASSDENPTDTQYF
DNA: TGTGCCAGCAGTGACGAGAACCCCACAGATACGCAGTATTTT

V: TRBV3-1/TRBV3-2
J: TRBJ1-2
D: -
size: -
length: 12
CDR3: CASSRDIYGYTF
DNA: TGTGCCAGCAGCCGCGACATCTATGGCTACACCTTC

V: TRBV25-1
J: TRBJ1-5
D: -
size: -
length: 14
CDR3: CASSEIMSNQPQHF
DNA: TGTGCCAGCAGTGAAATAATGAGCAATCAGCCCCAGCATTTT

V: TRBV5-5
J: TRBJ2-1
D: -
size: -
length: 15
CDR3: CASSLRDESYNEQFF
DNA: TGTGCCAGCAGCTTGCGGGACGAGTCCTACAATGAGCAGTTCTTC

V: TRBV30
J: TRBJ1-1
D: -
size: -
length: 12
CDR3: CAWSDLNTEAFF
DNA: TGTGCCTGGAGTGATCTGAACACTGAAGCTTTCTTT

V: TRBV10-3
J: TRBJ1-5
D: -
size: -
length: 11
CDR3: CATGGGQPQHF
DNA: TGTGCCACCGGCGGGGGTCAGCCCCAGCATTTT

V: TRBV10-3
J: TRBJ1-2
D: TRBD1
size: few
length: 16
CDR3: CAISEPTGVPAHGYTF
DNA: TGTGCCATCAGTGAGCCCACAGGGGTTCCGGCCCATGGCTACACCTTC

V: TRBV2
J: TRBJ1-5
D: -
size: once
length: 13
CDR3: CASSDESNQPQHF
DNA: TGTGCCAGCAGTGACGAAAGCAATCAGCCCCAGCATTTT

V: TRBV5-6
J: TRBJ1-5
D: -
size: -
length: 12
CDR3: CASSRDNQPQHF
DNA: TGTGCCAGCAGCCGTGACAATCAGCCCCAGCATTTT

V: TRBV28
J: TRBJ1-5
D: -
size: -
length: 14
CDR3: CASSLDPSNQPQHF
DNA: TGTGCCAGCAGTTTGGACCCTAGCAATCAGCCCCAGCATTTT

V: TRBV7-2
J: TRBJ1-6
D: -
size: -
length: 15
CDR3: CASSVKVNYNSPLHF
DNA: TGTGCCAGCAGCGTAAAGGTGAACTATAATTCACCCCTCCACTTT

V: TRBV28
J: TRBJ2-1
D: TRBD1
size: -
length: 16
CDR3: CASSSPGDRGGAEQFF
DNA: TGTGCCAGCAGTTCCCCCGGGGACAGGGGGGGTGCTGAGCAGTTCTTC

V: TRBV7-3
J: TRBJ1-2
D: TRBD1
size: -
length: 14
CDR3: CASSPTGFNYGYTF
DNA: TGTGCCAGCAGCCCGACAGGGTTTAACTATGGCTACACCTTC